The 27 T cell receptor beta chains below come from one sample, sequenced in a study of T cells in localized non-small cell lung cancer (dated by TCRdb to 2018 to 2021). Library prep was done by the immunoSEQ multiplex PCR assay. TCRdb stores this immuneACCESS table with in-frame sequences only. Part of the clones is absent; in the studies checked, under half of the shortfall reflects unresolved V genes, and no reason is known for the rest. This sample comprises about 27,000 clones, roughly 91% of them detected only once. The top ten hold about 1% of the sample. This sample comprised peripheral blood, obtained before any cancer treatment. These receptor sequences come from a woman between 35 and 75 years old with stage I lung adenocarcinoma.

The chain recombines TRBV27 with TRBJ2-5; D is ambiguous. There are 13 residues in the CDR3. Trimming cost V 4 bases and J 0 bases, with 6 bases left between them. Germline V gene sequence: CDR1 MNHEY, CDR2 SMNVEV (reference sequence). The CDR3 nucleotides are TGTGCCAGCAGTTACACGTACCAAGAGACCCAGTACTTC. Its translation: CASSYTYQETQYF.

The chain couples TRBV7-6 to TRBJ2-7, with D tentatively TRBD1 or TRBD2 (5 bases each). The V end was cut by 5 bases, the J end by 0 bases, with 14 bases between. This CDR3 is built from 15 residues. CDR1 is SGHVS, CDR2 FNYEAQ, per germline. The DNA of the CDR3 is TGTGCCAGCAGCCGAGGGGTGGGTAGCTCCTACGAGCAGTACTTC. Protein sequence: CASSRGVGSSYEQYF.

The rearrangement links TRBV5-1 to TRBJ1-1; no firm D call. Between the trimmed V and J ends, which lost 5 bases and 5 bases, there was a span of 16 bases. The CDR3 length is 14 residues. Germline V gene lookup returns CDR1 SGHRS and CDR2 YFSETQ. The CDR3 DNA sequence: TGCGCCAGCAGTCATGGGTCGACAAGTACTGAAGCTTTCTTT. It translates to CASSHGSTSTEAFF.

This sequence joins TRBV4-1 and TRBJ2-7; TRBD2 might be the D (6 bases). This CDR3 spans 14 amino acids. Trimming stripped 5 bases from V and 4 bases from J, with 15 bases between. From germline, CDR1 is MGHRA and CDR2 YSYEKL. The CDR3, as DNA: TGCGCCAGCAGCTCGCTGGGGACTTCGTACGAGCAGTACTTC. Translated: CASSSLGTSYEQYF.

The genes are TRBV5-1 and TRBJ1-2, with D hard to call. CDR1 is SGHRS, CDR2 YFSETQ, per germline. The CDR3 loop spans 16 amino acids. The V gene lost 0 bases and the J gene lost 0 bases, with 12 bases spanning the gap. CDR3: CASSLGGSTSNYGYTF. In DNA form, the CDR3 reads TGCGCCAGCAGCTTGGGTGGCAGCACCTCTAACTATGGCTACACCTTC.

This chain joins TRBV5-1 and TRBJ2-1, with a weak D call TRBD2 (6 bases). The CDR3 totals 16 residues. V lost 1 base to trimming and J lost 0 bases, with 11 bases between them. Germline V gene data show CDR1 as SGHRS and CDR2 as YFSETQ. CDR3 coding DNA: TGCGCCAGCAGCTTGCGGCGGGAAAGCTCCTACAATGAGCAGTTCTTC. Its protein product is CASSLRRESSYNEQFF.

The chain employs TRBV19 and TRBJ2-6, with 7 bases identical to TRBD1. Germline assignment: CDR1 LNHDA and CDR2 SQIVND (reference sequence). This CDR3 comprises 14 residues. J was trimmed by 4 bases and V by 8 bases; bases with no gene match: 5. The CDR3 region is CASFRGQGANVLTF. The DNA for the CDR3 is TGTGCCAGTTTTAGGGGGCAGGGGGCCAACGTCCTGACTTTC.

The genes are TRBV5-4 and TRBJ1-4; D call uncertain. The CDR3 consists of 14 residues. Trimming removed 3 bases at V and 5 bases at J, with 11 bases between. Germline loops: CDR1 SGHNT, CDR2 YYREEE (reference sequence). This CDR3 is CASSSDLGNEKLFF. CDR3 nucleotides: TGTGCCAGCAGCTCGGATCTGGGCAATGAAAAACTGTTTTTT.

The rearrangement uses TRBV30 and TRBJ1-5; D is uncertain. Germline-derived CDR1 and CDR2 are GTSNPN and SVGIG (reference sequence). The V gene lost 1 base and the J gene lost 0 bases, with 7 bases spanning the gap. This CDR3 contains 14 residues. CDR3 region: CAWSEGPSNQPQHF. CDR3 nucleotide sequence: TGTGCCTGGAGTGAGGGCCCTAGCAATCAGCCCCAGCATTTT. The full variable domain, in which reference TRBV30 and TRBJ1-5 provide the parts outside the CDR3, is SQTIHQWPATLVQPVGSPLSLECTVEGTSNPNLYWYRQAAGRGLQLLFYSVGIGQISSEVPQNLSASRPQDRQFILSSKKLLLSDSGFYLCAWSEGPSNQPQHFGDGTRLSIL.

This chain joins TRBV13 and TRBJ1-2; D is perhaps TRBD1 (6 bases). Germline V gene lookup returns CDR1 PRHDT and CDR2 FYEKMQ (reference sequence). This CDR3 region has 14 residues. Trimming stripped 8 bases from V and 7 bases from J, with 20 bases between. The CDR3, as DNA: TGTGCCAGCCGACGGGGGGCCCAGGGCCCTGGCTACACCTTC. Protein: CASRRGAQGPGYTF.

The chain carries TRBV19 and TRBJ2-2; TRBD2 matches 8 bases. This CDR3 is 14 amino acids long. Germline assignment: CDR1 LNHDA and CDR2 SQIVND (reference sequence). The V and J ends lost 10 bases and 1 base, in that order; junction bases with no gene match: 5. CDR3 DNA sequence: TGTGCCATCGCAAGCGGGGGGAACACCGGGGAGCTGTTTTTT. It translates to CAIASGGNTGELFF.

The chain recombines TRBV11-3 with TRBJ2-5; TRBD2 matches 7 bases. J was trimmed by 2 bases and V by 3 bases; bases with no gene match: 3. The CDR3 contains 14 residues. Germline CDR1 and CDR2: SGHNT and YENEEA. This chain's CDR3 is CASSFLAAQETQYF. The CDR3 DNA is TGTGCCAGCAGCTTCCTAGCGGCACAAGAGACCCAGTACTTC. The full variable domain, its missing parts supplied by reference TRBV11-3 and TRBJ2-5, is EAGVVQSPRYKIIEKKQPVAFWCNPISGHNTLYWYLQNLGQGPELLIRYENEEAVDDSQLPKDRFSAERLKGVDSTLKIQPAELGDSAVYLCASSFLAAQETQYFGPGTRLLVL.

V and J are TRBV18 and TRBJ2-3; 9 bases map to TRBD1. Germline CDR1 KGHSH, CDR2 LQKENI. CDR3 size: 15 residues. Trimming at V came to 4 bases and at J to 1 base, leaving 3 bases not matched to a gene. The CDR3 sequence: CASSQRTGGTDTQYF. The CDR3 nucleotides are TGTGCCAGCTCACAACGGACAGGGGGCACAGATACGCAGTATTTT.

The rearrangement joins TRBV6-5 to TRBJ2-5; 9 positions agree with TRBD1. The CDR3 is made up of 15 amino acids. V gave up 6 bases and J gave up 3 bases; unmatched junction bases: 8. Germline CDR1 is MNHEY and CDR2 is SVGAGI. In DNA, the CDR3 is TGTGCCAGCAGACCCTTGACAGGGGGGGAAGAGACCCAGTACTTC. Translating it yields CASRPLTGGEETQYF.

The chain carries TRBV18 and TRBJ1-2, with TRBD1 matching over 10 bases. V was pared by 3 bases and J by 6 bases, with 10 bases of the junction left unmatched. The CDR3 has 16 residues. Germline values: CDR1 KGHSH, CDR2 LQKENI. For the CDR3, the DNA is TGTGCCAGCTCACCGTTGGACAGGGGGGGAGTCGATGGCTACACCTTC. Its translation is CASSPLDRGGVDGYTF.

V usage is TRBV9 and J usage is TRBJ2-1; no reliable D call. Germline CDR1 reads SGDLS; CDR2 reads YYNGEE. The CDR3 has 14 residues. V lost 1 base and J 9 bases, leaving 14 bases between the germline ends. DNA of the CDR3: TGTGCCAGCAGCGTATGGGGTAGTATGACTGAGCAGTTCTTC. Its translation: CASSVWGSMTEQFF.

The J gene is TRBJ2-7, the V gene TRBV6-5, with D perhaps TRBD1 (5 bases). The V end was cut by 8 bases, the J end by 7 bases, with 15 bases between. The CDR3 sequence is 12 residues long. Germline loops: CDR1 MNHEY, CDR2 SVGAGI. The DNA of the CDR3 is TGTGCCAGCTCCAGGGCCCCTGGAGAGCAGTACTTC. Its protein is CASSRAPGEQYF.

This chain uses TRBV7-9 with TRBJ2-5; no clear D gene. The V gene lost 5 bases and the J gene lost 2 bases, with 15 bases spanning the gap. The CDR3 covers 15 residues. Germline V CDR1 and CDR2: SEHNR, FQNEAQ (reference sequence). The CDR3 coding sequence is TGTGCCAGCAGCCGAAGGTATCCGCGACAAGAGACCCAGTACTTC. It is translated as CASSRRYPRQETQYF.

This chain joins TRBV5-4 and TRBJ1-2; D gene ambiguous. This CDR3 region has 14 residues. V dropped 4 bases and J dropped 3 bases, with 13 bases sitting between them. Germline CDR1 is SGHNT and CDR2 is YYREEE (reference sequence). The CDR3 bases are TGTGCCAGCAGCCCGGATCGGACCTACTATGGCTACACCTTC. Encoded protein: CASSPDRTYYGYTF.

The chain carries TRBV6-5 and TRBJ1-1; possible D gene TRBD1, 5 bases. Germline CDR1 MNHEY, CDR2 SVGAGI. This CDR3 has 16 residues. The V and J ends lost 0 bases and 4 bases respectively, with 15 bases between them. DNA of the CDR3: TGTGCCAGCAGTTACTCGAAGGGGTGGCGGAGCACTGAAGCTTTCTTT. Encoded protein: CASSYSKGWRSTEAFF.

The CDR3 loop is CAISESGITSTDTQYF. CDR3 sequence (DNA): TGTGCCATCAGTGAGTCTGGCATCACTAGCACAGATACGCAGTATTTT. The V gene is TRBV10-3, the J gene TRBJ2-3; D unclear. Trimming left V 0 bases short and J 0 bases short, with 10 bases between. Looked up from germline, CDR1 is ENHRY and CDR2 is SYGVKD. CDR3 length equals 16 residues.

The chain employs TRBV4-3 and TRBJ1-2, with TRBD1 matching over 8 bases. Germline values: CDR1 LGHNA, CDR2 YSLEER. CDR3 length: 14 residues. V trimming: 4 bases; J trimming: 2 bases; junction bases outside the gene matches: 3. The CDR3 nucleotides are TGCGCCAGCAGCCCAGGACAGGGAAACTATGGCTACACCTTC. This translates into CASSPGQGNYGYTF.

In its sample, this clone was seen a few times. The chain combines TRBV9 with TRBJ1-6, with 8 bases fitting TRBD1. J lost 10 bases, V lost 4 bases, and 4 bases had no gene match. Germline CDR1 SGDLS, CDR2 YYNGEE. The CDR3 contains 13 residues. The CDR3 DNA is TGTGCCAGCAGCCCAGGACAGGGCTCACCCCTCCACTTT. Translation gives CASSPGQGSPLHF.

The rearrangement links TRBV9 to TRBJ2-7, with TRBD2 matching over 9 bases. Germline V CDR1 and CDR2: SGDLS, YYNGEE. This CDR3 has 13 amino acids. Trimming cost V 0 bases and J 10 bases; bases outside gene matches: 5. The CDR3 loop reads CASSVEAGGKQYF. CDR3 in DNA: TGTGCCAGCAGCGTAGAAGCGGGAGGCAAACAGTACTTC.

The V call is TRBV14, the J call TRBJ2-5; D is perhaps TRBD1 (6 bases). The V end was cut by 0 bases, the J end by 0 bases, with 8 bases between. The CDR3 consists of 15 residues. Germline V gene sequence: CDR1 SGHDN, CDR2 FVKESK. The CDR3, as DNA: TGTGCCAGCAGCCAAGATGGGGGCTACCAAGAGACCCAGTACTTC. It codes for CASSQDGGYQETQYF.

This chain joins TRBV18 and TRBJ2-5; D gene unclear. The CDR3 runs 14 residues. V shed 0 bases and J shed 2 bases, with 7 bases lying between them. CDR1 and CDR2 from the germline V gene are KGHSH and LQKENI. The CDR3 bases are TGTGCCAGCTCACCACCGAGTCCTCAAGAGACCCAGTACTTC. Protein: CASSPPSPQETQYF.

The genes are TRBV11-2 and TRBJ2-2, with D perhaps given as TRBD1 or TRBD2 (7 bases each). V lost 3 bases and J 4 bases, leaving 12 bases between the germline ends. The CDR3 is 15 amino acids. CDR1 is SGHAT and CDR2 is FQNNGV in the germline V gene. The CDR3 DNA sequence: TGTGCCAGCAGCTTCAGGGGGGGCGGCACCGGGGAGCTGTTTTTT. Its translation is CASSFRGGGTGELFF. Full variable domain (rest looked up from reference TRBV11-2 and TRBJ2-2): EAGVAQSPRYKIIEKRQSVAFWCNPISGHATLYWYQQILGQGPKLLIQFQNNGVVDDSQLPKDRFSAERLKGVDSTLKIQPAKLEDSAVYLCASSFRGGGTGELFFGEGSRLTVL.